Listed below are T cell receptor beta chains from one sample, sequenced in a study of cytomegalovirus exposure and HLA in healthy donors. Profiled with immunoSEQ multiplex PCR; TCRdb holds only in-frame clones, not every one. There are 100,000 to 150,000 clones in the sample; roughly nine tenths occur only once, and about 4.1% lies in the top ten. The sample consisted of PBMCs. The receptors stem from a man younger than 35 in good health and CMV-seropositive. CDR3s include the opening cysteine and the closing phenylalanine or tryptophan. The D gene is left open where the match is weak. Clone size is not always given. Where it is, it says once, few, many or a class for expanded clones.

d_gene,v_gene,abundance,j_gene,CDR3aa,CDR3nt
TRBD1,TRBV14,NA,TRBJ1-4,CASSQEGRDRGSWKLFF,TGTGCCAGCAGCCAAGAGGGCCGGGACAGGGGCTCGTGGAAACTGTTTTTT
TRBD1,TRBV5-1,NA,TRBJ1-2,CASSLAPGQGIGGYTF,TGCGCCAGCAGCTTGGCCCCGGGACAGGGAATCGGTGGCTACACCTTC
NA,TRBV10-3,NA,TRBJ2-7,CAISERTASSYEQYF,TGTGCCATCAGTGAGAGGACAGCGAGCTCCTACGAGCAGTACTTC
NA,TRBV27,NA,TRBJ1-6,CASTPGGGMGSPLHF,TGTGCCAGCACGCCTGGGGGAGGGATGGGTTCACCCCTCCACTTT
NA,TRBV5-6,NA,TRBJ1-4,CASSLQSGTALFF,TGTGCCAGCAGCTTACAAAGCGGGACTGCCTTGTTTTTT
TRBD2,TRBV6-5,NA,TRBJ2-3,CASSYAQRGQDTQYF,TGTGCCAGCAGTTACGCCCAGCGGGGGCAAGATACGCAGTATTTT
NA,TRBV5-1,NA,TRBJ2-2,CASSALGTENTGELFF,TGCGCCAGCAGCGCCCTCGGAACAGAGAACACCGGGGAGCTGTTTTTT
TRBD1,TRBV11-2,NA,TRBJ2-7,CASSLGQGAREQYF,TGTGCCAGCAGCTTAGGACAGGGGGCGCGCGAGCAGTACTTC
TRBD1,TRBV4-1,NA,TRBJ1-1,CASSQIRQGTDTEAFF,TGCGCCAGCAGCCAAATTCGACAGGGAACGGACACTGAAGCTTTCTTT
TRBD2,TRBV13,NA,TRBJ2-1,CASSFGTSGNEQFF,TGTGCCAGCAGCTTCGGGACTAGCGGAAATGAGCAGTTCTTC
NA,TRBV19,once,TRBJ1-5,CASSRDRNSRAQHF,TGTGCCAGTTCCCGCGACCGCAATAGTCGGGCCCAGCATTTT
TRBD2,TRBV19,NA,TRBJ2-3,CASCLSGASTDTQYF,TGTGCCAGTTGCCTTAGCGGGGCTAGCACAGATACGCAGTATTTT
NA,TRBV9,NA,TRBJ1-1,CASSVLPQQGFF,TGTGCCAGCAGCGTCCTCCCCCAGCAGGGCTTCTTT
TRBD2,TRBV27,NA,TRBJ2-1,CASSFIAGGPYNEQFF,TGTGCCAGCAGTTTCATAGCGGGGGGGCCTTACAATGAGCAGTTCTTC